This T cell receptor beta chain stems from a study of shared clonotypes between healthy human individuals. The study, taken as a whole, reports: Estimated richness values were generally larger in naive subsets than in memory subsets. The four-donor shared clonotypes exceeded non-shared clonotypes in generation probability, with non-shared ones scoring lower.

Method: immunoSEQ multiplex PCR; TCRdb's copy keeps in-frame clones and lacks some. Of roughly 2.5 million clones in the sample, around 94% were seen once. The V gene's germline CDR1 is SGHVS and CDR2 FQNEAQ. Trimming took 5 bases from V and 6 from J, leaving 20 bases between them. The CDR3 has 16 amino acids. With respect to this clone: Its antigen remains unknown. Other DNA sequences in this sample translate to the same CDR3.

The J gene is TRBJ2-1, the V gene TRBV7-8, with D maybe TRBD1 (5 bases). The origin of this receptor is a man aged 18 to 29 in good health. Sample: naive CD4+ T cells sorted from blood. Sample subset: CD45RA+ positively selected. The CDR3 bases are TGTGCCAGCAGCCACGCAGGGCCAAGCTCGTCCAATGAGCAGTTCTTC. Amino acid sequence: CASSHAGPSSSNEQFF. The entire variable domain, with the rest obtained from reference TRBV7-8 and TRBJ2-1, is as follows: GAGVSQSPRYKVAKRGQDVALRCDPISGHVSLFWYQQALGQGPEFLTYFQNEAQLDKSGLPSDRFFAERPEGSVSTLKIQRTQQEDSAVYLCASSHAGPSSSNEQFFGPGTRLTVL.